The 19 T cell receptor beta chains reported below all come from one sample, sequenced in a study of OX40 agonist ivuxolimab in advanced cancers. Only in-frame clones appear in the TCRdb table, and some are missing; sequencing was by immunoSEQ multiplex PCR. The repertoire has about 65,000 clones, 90% to 95% of them found once; the top ten carry around 2%. Sequences were derived from CD4+ or CD8+ T cells sorted from blood, sampled in a trial of the OX40 agonist ivuxolimab. The receptors were sampled from an adult with an advanced solid tumor such as melanoma, head and neck, liver or kidney cancer.

The gene calls are TRBV6-5 and TRBJ2-4; D is ambiguous. V shed 6 bases and J shed 6 bases, with 15 bases lying between them. The germline V gene encodes CDR1 MNHEY and CDR2 SVGAGI. The CDR3 length is 14 residues. CDR3 nucleotide sequence: TGTGCCAGCAGGCCCCAAGGGTACGGAAACATTCAGTACTTC. Translation: CASRPQGYGNIQYF.

This chain uses TRBV7-8 with TRBJ1-4; possibly TRBD1 for D (5 bases). V was trimmed by 3 bases and J by 3 bases, leaving 11 bases between them. This CDR3 spans 15 amino acids. Germline CDR1 reads SGHVS; CDR2 reads FQNEAQ. The CDR3 region is CASSFEAGSNEKLFF. The CDR3 DNA reads as TGTGCCAGCAGCTTTGAGGCAGGGTCTAATGAAAAACTGTTTTTT.

V is TRBV2 and J is TRBJ2-2; 7 nucleotides match TRBD1. This CDR3 has 16 amino acids. V dropped 6 bases and J dropped 5; count of bases not matched to a gene: 12. Germline assignment: CDR1 SNHLY and CDR2 FYNNEI. The CDR3 DNA reads as TGTGCCAGCAGCCAAGACAGGGTCGAAATGACCGGGGAGCTGTTTTTT. Residues: CASSQDRVEMTGELFF.

CDR3 sequence reads: CAWTLGGTGANVLTF. CDR3 nucleotides: TGTGCCTGGACCCTCGGGGGAACCGGGGCCAACGTCCTGACTTTC. The V call is TRBV30, the J call TRBJ2-6, with D maybe TRBD2 (6 bases). Per germline, CDR1 GTSNPN and CDR2 SVGIG (reference sequence). The length of the CDR3 is 15 residues. V lost 4 bases and J 4 bases, leaving 14 bases between the germline ends.

The chain links TRBV5-1 to TRBJ2-5; D call uncertain. V lost 0 bases and J 5 bases, leaving 11 bases between the germline ends. Germline V CDR1 and CDR2: SGHRS, YFSETQ. The CDR3 contains 14 residues. The CDR3 nucleotides read TGCGCCAGCAGCTTGGAGACTGGCGTCGAGACCCAGTACTTC. The encoded protein is CASSLETGVETQYF.

This sequence joins TRBV11-3 and TRBJ2-3, with a weak D call TRBD1 (5 bases). Germline lookup yields CDR1 SGHNT and CDR2 YENEEA. This CDR3 contains 13 residues. The ends were cut back, 5 bases at V and 6 bases at J, with 12 bases in the middle. The CDR3 region has the DNA TGTGCCAGCAGCCCACCGACAGCTGATACGCAGTATTTT. Translation: CASSPPTADTQYF.

This chain links TRBV19 with TRBJ2-5; the match to TRBD2 covers 8 bases. V gave up 5 bases and J gave up 3 bases; unmatched junction bases: 5. The CDR3 has 14 residues. The germline CDR1 and CDR2 sequences are LNHDA and SQIVND (reference sequence). CDR3 in DNA: TGTGCCAGTAGTCCCTCCGGGGGGGAAGAGACCCAGTACTTC. Protein product: CASSPSGGEETQYF.

This chain connects TRBV6-5 to TRBJ1-1; tentative D call: TRBD1 (6 bases). This CDR3 is 14 amino acids long. Germline assignment: CDR1 MNHEY and CDR2 SVGAGI. V lost 6 bases to trimming and J lost 6 bases, with 17 bases between them. Written as DNA, the CDR3 is TGTGCCAGCAGCCCAATGGGGGCGCGGGCTGAAGCTTTCTTT. Translating gives CASSPMGARAEAFF.

This clone was recorded a few times. This chain uses TRBV9 with TRBJ1-2, with D hard to call. V dropped 3 bases and J dropped 4 bases, with 16 bases sitting between them. The germline V gene encodes CDR1 SGDLS and CDR2 YYNGEE. CDR3 length: 15 amino acids. The CDR3 nucleotides read TGTGCCAGCAGCGCAGAGGATTATGTAGGCTATGGCTACACCTTC. This encodes CASSAEDYVGYGYTF.

Here the CDR3 DNA reads TGTGCCAGCAGCCCATTGGGACAGGAGCAGTTCTTC. It specifies CASSPLGQEQFF. This rearrangement joins TRBV7-9 to TRBJ2-1; TRBD1 matches at 7 bases. Per the germline V gene, CDR1 is SEHNR and CDR2 is FQNEAQ (reference sequence). The CDR3 has 12 residues. Trimming cost V 5 bases and J 10 bases; bases outside gene matches: 5.

This clone was observed once. The chain links TRBV19 to TRBJ2-1; 8 positions agree with TRBD1. CDR3 length: 14 amino acids. With V trimmed by 6 bases and J by 4 bases, 5 bases remained unmatched. Per germline, CDR1 LNHDA and CDR2 SQIVND (reference sequence). The CDR3 loop reads CASSSGDRYNEQFF. The DNA for the CDR3 is TGTGCCAGTAGCTCGGGGGACAGGTACAATGAGCAGTTCTTC.

Details on this clone: A read error may produce the germline difference seen at one junction end. The chain joins TRBV10-3 to TRBJ2-7, with a tentative D call TRBD2 (6 bases). CDR3 length equals 14 residues. Germline CDR1 reads ENHRY; CDR2 reads SYGVKD. Written as DNA, the CDR3 is TGTGCCAGCAGTTTGGGGGGAGAGGTAGGCGAGCAGTACTTC. Residues: CASSLGGEVGEQYF.

This clone was seen only once. J is TRBJ2-5 and V is TRBV2; 7 nucleotides line up with TRBD1. The germline V gene has CDR1 SNHLY and CDR2 FYNNEI. V lost 4 bases, J lost 5 bases, and 1 base stayed unmatched. CDR3 size: 12 residues. CDR3 nucleotide sequence: TGTGCCAGCAGTGGACAGGGTGAGACCCAGTACTTC. It specifies CASSGQGETQYF. The full variable domain, rest sourced from reference TRBV2 and TRBJ2-5, is EPEVTQTPSHQVTQMGQEVILRCVPISNHLYFYWYRQILGQKVEFLVSFYNNEISEKSEIFDDQFSVERPDGSNFTLKIRSTKLEDSAMYFCASSGQGETQYFGPGTRLLVL.

The chain carries TRBV27 and TRBJ1-5, with D tentatively TRBD1 (5 bases). This CDR3 is 13 amino acids long. Germline lookup yields CDR1 MNHEY and CDR2 SMNVEV (reference sequence). The ends were cut back, 3 bases at V and 4 bases at J, with 7 bases in the middle. CDR3 residues: CASSLTVNQPQHF. For the CDR3, the DNA is TGTGCCAGCAGTTTGACAGTTAATCAGCCCCAGCATTTT.

The chain employs TRBV28 and TRBJ1-1; the D is unclear. Per the germline V gene, CDR1 is MDHEN and CDR2 is SYDVKM. Trimming shortened V by 3 bases and J by 7 bases, and 9 bases separated the two germline ends. The CDR3 is 12 residues long. The CDR3 DNA is TGTGCCAGCAGTTTCGGAGAGGGTGAAGCTTTCTTT. It codes for CASSFGEGEAFF.

This clone was observed once. The V and J genes are TRBV19 and TRBJ1-2, with a possible D match to TRBD1 (6 bases). The germline V gene has CDR1 LNHDA and CDR2 SQIVND (reference sequence). V lost 0 bases, J lost 7 bases, and 12 bases lay in between. This CDR3 has 14 amino acids. CDR3 loop: CASSIDPRTAGYTF. CDR3 coding DNA: TGTGCCAGTAGTATAGACCCCCGGACAGCTGGCTACACCTTC.

V gene TRBV12-2 combines with J gene TRBJ1-1; TRBD1 is the table's D call and was not checked against the DNA. TRBV12-2 is termed a pseudogene. This CDR3 spans 11 amino acids. Here the CDR3 DNA reads TGTGCAAGTCGCCCCCAGTCTGAAGCTTTCTTT. Translation gives CASRPQSEAFF.

The chain has TRBV6-5 and TRBJ2-2; no clear D. CDR1 and CDR2 (germline): MNHEY, SVGAGI. Trimming removed 6 bases from V and 6 bases from J, with 5 bases in between. This CDR3 contains 11 residues. CDR3 region: CASSRAGELFF. DNA of the CDR3: TGTGCCAGCAGCCGAGCCGGGGAGCTGTTTTTT.

The genes are TRBV19 and TRBJ2-3, with 8 bases identical to TRBD1. Germline lookup yields CDR1 LNHDA and CDR2 SQIVND (reference sequence). J was trimmed by 4 bases and V by 9 bases; bases with no gene match: 15. CDR3 length equals 16 residues. This CDR3 is CASLKGAGGSPDTQYF. In DNA form, the CDR3 reads TGTGCCAGCTTAAAGGGGGCAGGGGGCTCACCAGATACGCAGTATTTT.